These 3 T cell receptor beta chains originate from one sample sequenced in a study of blood T cell repertoires in COVID-19. Method: immunoSEQ multiplex PCR; TCRdb's copy keeps in-frame clones and lacks some. Among a few hundred thousand clones listed, 83% were seen once. The sample comprised peripheral blood. These receptors were taken from a woman in her twenties or thirties with COVID-19, enrolled during active disease.

The J gene is TRBJ2-1, the V gene TRBV6-2 or TRBV6-3; the match to TRBD2 covers 14 bases. Germline CDR1 and CDR2: MNHEY and SVGEGT. The junction had 3 bases not matched to a gene; V was cut back by 5 bases and J by 6 bases. This CDR3 spans 15 amino acids. The CDR3 sequence is CASSRGLAGANEQFF. The CDR3 nucleotides are TGTGCCAGCAGTCGGGGACTAGCGGGGGCCAATGAGCAGTTCTTC.

This chain uses TRBV19 with TRBJ2-2, with D possibly TRBD1 on 6 matching bases. V lost 4 bases and J 6 bases, leaving 15 bases between the germline ends. The germline gives CDR1 LNHDA, CDR2 SQIVND (reference sequence). CDR3 length equals 15 residues. The CDR3 region is CASSNGQRAAGELFF. The DNA for the CDR3 is TGTGCCAGTAGTAATGGACAGCGAGCCGCCGGGGAGCTGTTTTTT.

The gene calls are TRBV13 and TRBJ1-2, with a possible D match to TRBD1 (6 bases). Trimming cost V 5 bases and J 10 bases, with 20 bases left between them. From germline, CDR1 is PRHDT and CDR2 FYEKMQ (reference sequence). The CDR3 has 14 residues. The CDR3 spells CASSTGQWSLTYTF. The CDR3 DNA is TGTGCCAGCAGCACTGGACAGTGGTCCTTAACCTACACCTTC. The entire variable domain, with the rest obtained from reference TRBV13 and TRBJ1-2, is as follows: AAGVIQSPRHLIKEKRETATLKCYPIPRHDTVYWYQQGPGQDPQFLISFYEKMQSDKGSIPDRFSAQQFSDYHSELNMSSLELGDSALYFCASSTGQWSLTYTFGSGTRLTVV.